A selection of T cell receptor beta chains follows, all from one sample in a study of cytomegalovirus exposure and HLA in healthy donors. This table comes from immunoSEQ multiplex PCR, and its TCRdb copy is limited to in-frame clones, with some not included. The table has 250,000 to 300,000 clones, roughly 85% seen once. The sample consisted of PBMCs. The receptor set was obtained from a woman between 18 and 29 years old in good health and CMV-seronegative. Each CDR3 is given with its conserved first and last residue. Each record gives: J gene, V gene, clone size, D gene, CDR3 protein, CDR3 DNA. The D gene is left open where the match is weak. Size tells how often a clone was seen (once, few, many) or the class of an expanded clone, and some rows leave it out.

TRBJ1-1 | TRBV11-2 | NA | TRBD1 | CASSTGGQKNTEAFF | TGTGCCAGCAGCACAGGGGGGCAGAAGAACACTGAAGCTTTCTTT
TRBJ1-2 | TRBV9 | NA | NA | CASSVGGTYGYTF | TGTGCCAGCAGCGTAGGCGGGACCTATGGCTACACCTTC
TRBJ2-5 | TRBV19 | NA | NA | CASSRTARWETQYF | TGTGCCAGTAGCCGGACAGCAAGGTGGGAGACCCAGTACTTC
TRBJ1-2 | TRBV28 | few | TRBD1 | CASSLGTGALLRYGYTF | TGTGCCAGCAGTTTAGGGACAGGGGCCTTACTTCGCTATGGCTACACCTTC
TRBJ1-5 | TRBV21-1 | NA | NA | CASSHEGDSNQPQHF | TGTGCCAGCAGCCATGAGGGGGATAGCAATCAGCCCCAGCATTTT
TRBJ2-1 | TRBV7-9 | NA | TRBD2 | CASSPSLAASEEQFF | TGTGCCAGCAGCCCCTCACTAGCGGCCTCTGAGGAGCAGTTCTTC
TRBJ2-1 | TRBV5-1 | NA | TRBD1 | CASSLTPGQGSNEQFF | TGCGCCAGCAGCTTGACCCCGGGACAGGGCTCGAATGAGCAGTTCTTC
TRBJ1-2 | TRBV5-6 | NA | NA | CASSLDINYGYTF | TGTGCCAGCAGCTTGGATATTAACTATGGCTACACCTTC
TRBJ2-7 | TRBV19 | NA | TRBD2 | CASSINGLAGAHEQYF | TGTGCCAGTAGTATAAATGGACTAGCGGGAGCACACGAGCAGTACTTC
TRBJ2-5 | TRBV9 | once | TRBD1 | CASSVEGQGYGETQYF | TGTGCCAGCAGCGTAGAGGGACAGGGGTACGGAGAGACCCAGTACTTC
TRBJ1-2 | TRBV6-6 | once | NA | CASTNGGPYYYTF | TGTGCCAGCACCAACGGGGGGCCATACTACTACACCTTC
TRBJ2-3 | TRBV27 | NA | NA | CASTWGGAISDTQYF | TGTGCCAGCACCTGGGGGGGGGCCATATCAGATACGCAGTATTTT
TRBJ2-1 | TRBV27 | NA | TRBD1 | CASSLSGQGGNEQFF | TGTGCCAGCAGTTTATCAGGACAGGGTGGCAATGAGCAGTTCTTC
TRBJ1-2 | TRBV4-3 | NA | TRBD1 | CASSYRGAEDGYTF | TGCGCCAGCAGCTACAGGGGGGCCGAAGATGGCTACACCTTC
TRBJ2-4 | TRBV27 | NA | NA | CASSLSYSPENIQYF | TGTGCCAGCAGTTTATCTTATTCCCCAGAAAACATTCAGTACTTC
TRBJ2-1 | TRBV5-1 | NA | TRBD2 | CASSLAGSSYNEQFF | TGCGCCAGCAGCTTAGCGGGAAGCTCCTACAATGAGCAGTTCTTC
TRBJ2-7 | TRBV6-5 | once | NA | CASSYSRQGLYEQYF | TGTGCCAGCAGTTACTCGAGGCAGGGGCTCTACGAGCAGTACTTC
TRBJ2-5 | TRBV7-9 | few | TRBD1 | CASSSGTARTQYF | TGTGCCAGCAGCTCCGGGACAGCCAGGACCCAGTACTTC
TRBJ2-7 | TRBV13 | NA | NA | CASSGTSTYEQYF | TGTGCCAGCAGCGGAACTAGCACCTACGAGCAGTACTTC
TRBJ2-3 | TRBV5-1 | NA | NA | CASSLSRDTDTQYF | TGCGCCAGCAGCTTGTCCCGGGACACAGATACGCAGTATTTT
TRBJ2-7 | TRBV6-5 | NA | TRBD1 | CASSTGTGFYEQYF | TGTGCCAGCAGTACCGGGACAGGGTTCTACGAGCAGTACTTC
TRBJ1-2 | TRBV18 | once | TRBD1 | CASSSGTGGNGYTF | TGTGCCAGCTCGTCCGGGACAGGGGGCAATGGCTACACCTTC
TRBJ2-3 | TRBV7-8 | NA | TRBD1 | CASSLQQTGLTDTQYF | TGTGCCAGCAGCCTTCAACAGACAGGGCTCACAGATACGCAGTATTTT
TRBJ1-5 | TRBV10-3 | NA | NA | CAISETGNQPQHF | TGTGCCATCAGTGAAACAGGCAATCAGCCCCAGCATTTT
TRBJ1-4 | TRBV4-1 | NA | TRBD1 | CASSQGGSGTEEKLFF | TGCGCCAGCAGCCAAGGGGGATCCGGGACAGAGGAAAAACTGTTTTTT
TRBJ1-2 | TRBV6-5 | NA | NA | CASSTDSYYGYTF | TGTGCCAGCAGTACCGACAGTTACTATGGCTACACCTTC
TRBJ1-2 | TRBV27 | NA | NA | CASSLGRGQGGLYGYTF | TGTGCCAGCAGTTTGGGTCGGGGTCAGGGAGGCCTCTATGGCTACACCTTC
TRBJ2-2 | TRBV5-5 | few | TRBD2 | CASSTRTSGRARTGELFF | TGTGCCAGCAGCACTCGGACTAGCGGGAGGGCCCGTACCGGGGAGCTGTTTTTT
TRBJ1-2 | TRBV4-1 | NA | TRBD1 | CASSQGLQGYYGYTF | TGCGCCAGCAGCCAAGGCCTACAGGGGTACTATGGCTACACCTTC
TRBJ2-3 | TRBV6-5 | NA | TRBD1 | CASTDRGTDTQYF | TGTGCCAGCACCGACAGGGGAACAGATACGCAGTATTTT
TRBJ2-7 | TRBV7-2 | NA | TRBD2 | CASSGTSGGYEQYF | TGTGCCAGCTCTGGGACTAGCGGGGGCTACGAGCAGTACTTC
TRBJ1-5 | TRBV27 | once | NA | CASSLQDSNQPQHF | TGTGCCAGCAGTTTACAGGATAGCAATCAGCCCCAGCATTTT
TRBJ1-3 | TRBV5-1 | NA | NA | CASSVDRSSGNTIYF | TGCGCCAGCAGCGTGGACAGAAGCTCTGGAAACACCATATATTTT
TRBJ2-7 | TRBV28 | NA | TRBD1 | CASRSTGGRYEQYF | TGTGCCAGCAGATCGACAGGGGGCAGGTACGAGCAGTACTTC
TRBJ1-2 | TRBV28 | few | NA | CASRAGTRIGYGYTF | TGTGCCAGCAGGGCTGGGACACGAATAGGTTATGGCTACACCTTC
TRBJ2-1 | TRBV27 | NA | TRBD2 | CASSGQGTSGSSYNEQFF | TGTGCCAGCAGTGGACAGGGGACTAGCGGCAGCTCCTACAATGAGCAGTTCTTC
TRBJ1-2 | TRBV28 | NA | TRBD1 | CASKRRDRANYGYTF | TGTGCCAGCAAACGAAGGGACAGGGCTAACTATGGCTACACCTTC
TRBJ2-7 | TRBV9 | NA | NA | CASSVVPVSSYEQYF | TGTGCCAGCAGCGTAGTTCCGGTGAGCTCCTACGAGCAGTACTTC
TRBJ1-5 | TRBV6-1 | NA | NA | CASSGTIDQPQHF | TGTGCCAGCAGTGGGACAATAGATCAGCCCCAGCATTTT
TRBJ2-5 | TRBV2 | NA | NA | CASRRTVQETQYF | TGTGCCAGCAGGAGGACAGTCCAAGAGACCCAGTACTTC
TRBJ2-3 | TRBV30 | NA | NA | CAWSVGQRDTDTQYF | TGTGCCTGGAGTGTCGGACAGAGAGACACAGATACGCAGTATTTT
TRBJ2-3 | TRBV7-6 | once | TRBD2 | CASSLATSGGAATDTQYF | TGTGCCAGCAGCTTAGCTACTAGCGGGGGGGCAGCTACAGATACGCAGTATTTT
TRBJ1-4 | TRBV6-6 | NA | NA | CASSLEGMNEKLFF | TGTGCCAGCAGCCTGGAGGGGATGAATGAAAAACTGTTTTTT
TRBJ2-1 | TRBV4-1 | NA | NA | CASTSGYNEQFF | TGCGCCAGCACCAGCGGGTACAATGAGCAGTTCTTC
TRBJ2-7 | TRBV29-1 | NA | TRBD1 | CSASRDRALEQYF | TGCAGCGCCAGCCGGGACAGGGCTCTCGAGCAGTACTTC
TRBJ2-5 | TRBV19 | once | TRBD1 | CAVGTGAFFWGETQYF | TGTGCCGTCGGGACAGGGGCGTTTTTTTGGGGAGAGACCCAGTACTTC
TRBJ2-7 | TRBV18 | NA | TRBD2 | CASSPVSGNSYEQYF | TGTGCCAGCTCACCAGTTAGCGGGAACTCCTACGAGCAGTACTTC
TRBJ1-1 | TRBV7-2 | NA | TRBD1 | CASSLAQGQFEAFF | TGTGCCAGCAGCTTAGCGCAGGGACAGTTTGAAGCTTTCTTT
TRBJ2-5 | TRBV10-2 | NA | NA | CASGRGIQETQYF | TGCGCCAGCGGGAGAGGGATCCAAGAGACCCAGTACTTC
TRBJ2-3 | TRBV7-9 | NA | TRBD1 | CASSLGTGGLTDTQYF | TGTGCCAGCAGCTTAGGGACAGGGGGCTTGACAGATACGCAGTATTTT
TRBJ2-7 | TRBV7-2 | NA | NA | CASSLRQLYEQYF | TGTGCCAGCAGCTTAAGACAGCTTTACGAGCAGTACTTC
TRBJ2-7 | TRBV29-1 | NA | TRBD1 | CSVQTGSSYEQYF | TGCAGCGTTCAGACAGGGAGCTCCTACGAGCAGTACTTC
TRBJ1-2 | TRBV7-9 | NA | NA | CASSSPSHGRYGYTF | TGTGCCAGCAGCTCCCCTTCCCACGGGAGGTATGGCTACACCTTC
TRBJ2-3 | TRBV19 | NA | TRBD1 | CASSLDRGRATQYF | TGTGCCAGTAGTTTGGACAGGGGGAGGGCTACGCAGTATTTT
TRBJ1-2 | TRBV28 | NA | NA | CATDPGANYGYTF | TGTGCCACCGACCCGGGAGCTAACTATGGCTACACCTTC
TRBJ2-1 | TRBV7-6 | NA | TRBD2 | CASSRFSGNEYNEQFF | TGTGCCAGCAGCCGCTTTAGCGGGAATGAGTACAATGAGCAGTTCTTC
TRBJ2-1 | TRBV9 | NA | TRBD2 | CASSPPSGTSYNEQFF | TGTGCCAGCAGCCCTCCGAGCGGGACCTCCTACAATGAGCAGTTCTTC
TRBJ2-4 | TRBV4-1 | once | NA | CASSQPRSGKNIQYF | TGCGCCAGCAGCCAACCCCGGAGTGGCAAAAACATTCAGTACTTC
TRBJ2-5 | TRBV4-1 | once | NA | CASSQGSAPGRGETQYF | TGCGCCAGCAGCCAAGGCTCCGCACCGGGACGGGGGGAGACCCAGTACTTC
TRBJ2-5 | TRBV18 | NA | NA | CASSPSGGAIGETQYF | TGTGCCAGCTCACCATCCGGTGGGGCCATCGGAGAGACCCAGTACTTC